This T cell receptor beta chain was identified during a study of shared clonotypes between healthy human individuals. About this clone: Its antigen is not identified. Other DNA variants within this sample encode the same CDR3.

In the CD4+ fraction, cells were divided into CD45RA+ naive and CD45RA-negative memory subsets. Notes on the study in general: Around 4.7% of naive CD4 clonotypes were shared across four donors.

The repertoire was sequenced with immunoSEQ multiplex PCR; TCRdb's copy has only in-frame clones and lacks some. The profile shows 2 million to 2.5 million clones, about 92% of them singletons. Sequenced sample: naive CD4+ T cells from PBMCs. Subset of the sample: CD45RA+ positively selected. This TCR was sampled from a man between 18 and 29 years old in good health. Some clones in this sample may be carry-over from other donors' samples.

The CDR3 loop is CASSLRGAYGYTF. The CDR3 DNA is TGTGCCAGCAGCCTGCGGGGTGCCTATGGCTACACCTTC. The chain recombines TRBV28 with TRBJ1-2; no firm D call. With 6 bases removed from V and 4 bases from J, the gap between germline ends came to 12 bases. The germline gives CDR1 MDHEN, CDR2 SYDVKM. The CDR3 loop spans 13 amino acids.